The 3 T cell receptor beta chains below all came from one sample that was sequenced in a study of CD8+ T cells in alopecia areata. Extracted RNA was reverse transcribed, and the resulting cDNA served as sequencing template. Profiling relied on immunoSEQ multiplex PCR, and the TCRdb table lists in-frame clones only, not all of them. Of about 140,000 clones listed, 85% to 90% are singletons. Indicated treatment: oral pan-JAK inhibitor, 5-10 mg twice daily. The sample here was CD8+ T cells sorted from blood, taken at week 4, from a patient treated with tofacitinib. Every receptor here comes from a human donor with alopecia areata.

CDR3 amino acids: CASSLWGTGDEQFF. As DNA, the CDR3 is TGTGCCAGCAGTTTATGGGGGACAGGGGATGAGCAGTTCTTC. V and J are TRBV27 and TRBJ2-1; 10 positions match TRBD1. V was clipped by 1 base and J by 8 bases; unmatched bases: 2. The germline gives CDR1 MNHEY, CDR2 SMNVEV (reference sequence). This CDR3 spans 14 amino acids.

The chain recombines TRBV29-1 with TRBJ2-1; 8 bases align to TRBD2. V lost 1 base to trimming and J lost 7 bases; unmatched junction nucleotides: 12. Germline V gene sequence: CDR1 SQVTM, CDR2 ANQGSEA. CDR3 length: 16 amino acids. The CDR3 DNA reads as TGCAGCGTTGAAGTCCCCGGAGGAGCGGGAGATAATGAGCAGTTCTTC. The encoded protein is CSVEVPGGAGDNEQFF.

V and J are TRBV27 and TRBJ1-2; D unresolved. With 5 bases removed from V and 7 bases from J, the gap between germline ends came to 8 bases. The CDR3 sequence is 11 residues long. Germline CDR1 is MNHEY and CDR2 is SMNVEV (reference sequence). The CDR3 reads CASSEGLGYTF. CDR3 sequence (DNA): TGTGCCAGCAGTGAGGGTCTTGGCTACACCTTC.